Listed below are T cell receptor beta chains from one sample, sequenced in a study of blood T cell repertoires in COVID-19. Sequencing used immunoSEQ multiplex PCR; TCRdb keeps in-frame clones, though not all of them. Here the sample spans 150,000 to 160,000 clones, more than 80% being singletons. The sample consisted of peripheral blood. The receptor source for this set is a woman in her 40s with acute or convalescent COVID-19. The CDR3 runs from the conserved cysteine through the conserved F or W.

TRBV6-5 | CASSTYQGANYGYTF
TRBV6-4 | CASSGGLAGEPGELFF
TRBV24-1 | CATSGGAGGPDEQFF
TRBV9 | CASSGPTYSNEQFF
TRBV19 | CASSIYFTDTQYF
TRBV30 | CAWGTGGAGGYTF
TRBV6-5 | CASSWDRAGYTF
TRBV7-2 | CASSLEGQGWNSPLHF
TRBV19 | CASSQDRAPNQPQHF
TRBV4-1 | CASSQGDSSYEQYF
TRBV4-1 | CASSQGGWTGYTF
TRBV7-6 | CASSLRTGTILTEAFF
TRBV9 | CASSVVGRSSGANVLTF
TRBV9 | CASSVGPTRSNEQFF
TRBV2 | CASRADVNEKLFF
TRBV30 | CAWSGRRQGFTQYF
TRBV6-5 | CASNRGAGDTQYF
TRBV6-1 | CASSEKADYGYTF
TRBV5-8 | CASSLGAGSTDTQYF
TRBV19 | CASSPQQTTGFYDYTF
TRBV4-1 | CASSQGQGANEQYF
TRBV5-4 | CASKLWDRAPGELFF